The 28 T cell receptor beta chains below were found in one sample sequenced in a study of radiotherapy plus CTLA-4 blockade in lung cancer. Profiled with immunoSEQ multiplex PCR; TCRdb holds only in-frame clones, not every one. The sample holds tens of thousands of clones; 70% to 80% are singletons and the top ten take 3.5% to 4.5%. This specimen was peripheral blood, taken from a patient treated with radiotherapy plus ipilimumab. The receptors originated from a human donor with non-small cell lung cancer who had a complete response to radiotherapy plus ipilimumab.

The J gene is TRBJ1-5, the V gene TRBV27, with a weak D call TRBD1 (5 bases). Germline CDR1 MNHEY, CDR2 SMNVEV (reference sequence). Between the trimmed V and J ends, which lost 6 bases and 1 base, there was a span of 16 bases. This CDR3 region has 16 residues. The CDR3 region has the DNA TGTGCCAGCAGAGTTTCCCACGGGGGGAGCAATCAGCCCCAGCATTTT. Encoded protein: CASRVSHGGSNQPQHF.

This chain joins TRBV6-1 and TRBJ1-5; 9 bases align to TRBD1. The CDR3 is made up of 14 amino acids. CDR1 is MNHNS and CDR2 is SASEGT in the germline V gene. With 5 bases clipped from V and 2 bases from J, the junction kept 1 base outside the gene matches. The CDR3 region has the DNA TGTGCCAGCAGTAGGACAGGGGGCAATCAGCCCCAGCATTTT. Residues: CASSRTGGNQPQHF.

V usage is TRBV10-2 and J usage is TRBJ2-7; D unclear. This CDR3 contains 13 residues. The V end lost 3 bases, the J end lost 3 bases, and 9 bases lay between the germline ends. Germline lookup yields CDR1 WSHSY and CDR2 SAAADI. CDR3 sequence reads: CASSEDKRYEQYV. The CDR3 nucleotides read TGCGCCAGCAGTGAAGATAAACGCTACGAGCAGTACGTC.

This clone has just a few counts. This chain links TRBV2 with TRBJ2-1; D is perhaps TRBD1 or TRBD2 (6 bases each). CDR3 length: 12 amino acids. V shed 5 bases and J shed 10 bases, with 12 bases lying between them. The germline V gene has CDR1 SNHLY and CDR2 FYNNEI. CDR3 nucleotide sequence: TGTGCCAGCAGTAGACTAGGGGGGGAGCAGTTCTTC. It specifies CASSRLGGEQFF.

The chain joins TRBV19 to TRBJ2-2; TRBD1 aligns across 7 bases. V gave up 5 bases and J gave up 0 bases; unmatched junction bases: 9. The germline gives CDR1 LNHDA, CDR2 SQIVND (reference sequence). The length of the CDR3 is 17 residues. The CDR3 DNA reads TGTGCCAGTAGTCGACAGGGACAAATCGCGAACACCGGGGAGCTGTTTTTT. The encoded protein is CASSRQGQIANTGELFF.

This chain joins TRBV9 and TRBJ1-5; D not resolved. The V gene lost 5 bases and the J gene lost 0 bases, with 6 bases spanning the gap. The CDR3 length is 13 residues. Germline-derived CDR1 and CDR2 are SGDLS and YYNGEE. CDR3 sequence reads: CASSISSNQPQHF. The CDR3 DNA sequence: TGTGCCAGCAGTATTTCTAGCAATCAGCCCCAGCATTTT.

The V call is TRBV12-5, the J call TRBJ2-2, with 8 bases matching TRBD1. V lost 2 bases and J lost 6; bases outside the gene matches: 2. Germline V gene data show CDR1 as LGHNT and CDR2 as FRNRAP. CDR3 length equals 14 residues. The CDR3 sequence is CASGLQGAAGELFF. The CDR3, as DNA: TGTGCTAGTGGTTTGCAGGGGGCGGCCGGGGAGCTGTTTTTT.

In its sample, this clone was seen a few times. V gene TRBV5-4 combines with J gene TRBJ1-3, with unresolved D. Germline values: CDR1 SGHNT, CDR2 YYREEE (reference sequence). The CDR3 sequence is 12 residues long. V was trimmed by 2 bases and J by 3 bases, leaving 3 bases between them. The chain's CDR3 is CASSFNGNTIYF. The DNA for the CDR3 is TGTGCCAGCAGCTTCAATGGAAACACCATATATTTT.

V and J are TRBV29-1 and TRBJ1-3, with D unresolved. Looked up from germline, CDR1 is SQVTM and CDR2 is ANQGSEA. V lost 4 bases to trimming and J lost 1 base, with 5 bases between them. The CDR3 is made up of 12 amino acids. The CDR3 DNA follows: TGCAGCGTTGCTGGGTCTGGAAACACCATATATTTT. Translation gives CSVAGSGNTIYF.

The chain has TRBV6-5 and TRBJ1-2, with a possible D match to TRBD1 (6 bases). Germline loops: CDR1 MNHEY, CDR2 SVGAGI. The germline V and J ends were trimmed by 4 bases and 4 bases, with 16 bases remaining between them. This CDR3 comprises 15 residues. In DNA form, the CDR3 reads TGTGCCAGCAGTTTCATCGACAGGACCTCCTATGGCTACACCTTC. Amino acids: CASSFIDRTSYGYTF.

V usage is TRBV11-2 and J usage is TRBJ2-2, with TRBD1 as a possible D gene (6 bases). The CDR3 has 15 amino acids. The germline V gene encodes CDR1 SGHAT and CDR2 FQNNGV. Trimming left V 2 bases short and J 5 bases short, with 12 bases between. CDR3 nucleotide sequence: TGTGCCAGCAGCTTAAGTGTAGGGGGAACCGGGGAGCTGTTTTTT. Protein product: CASSLSVGGTGELFF.

The V call is TRBV5-1, the J call TRBJ2-7, with TRBD1 matching 7 bases. Germline V gene data show CDR1 as SGHRS and CDR2 as YFSETQ. There are 15 residues in the CDR3. V was pared by 0 bases and J by 8 bases, with 11 bases of the junction left unmatched. The CDR3 DNA reads TGCGCCAGCAGCTTGGCCCTGGGGACAGTTGATCAGCAGTACTTC. Protein sequence: CASSLALGTVDQQYF.

The chain is built from TRBV6-1 and TRBJ1-6, with unresolved D. CDR1 is MNHNS, CDR2 SASEGT, per germline. Trimming stripped 3 bases from V and 8 bases from J, with 14 bases between. The CDR3 loop spans 15 amino acids. The CDR3 sequence is CASSEVGSGYSPLHF. The CDR3 nucleotides are TGTGCCAGCAGTGAGGTGGGTAGCGGTTATTCACCCCTCCACTTT.

The rearrangement joins TRBV11-2 to TRBJ1-6; D gene uncertain. Germline CDR1 SGHAT, CDR2 FQNNGV. CDR3 length: 14 amino acids. V was trimmed by 5 bases and J by 4 bases, leaving 9 bases between them. CDR3 loop: CASSPLVYNSPLHF. The CDR3 nucleotides are TGTGCCAGCAGCCCTTTGGTTTATAATTCACCCCTCCACTTT.

The chain has TRBV6-5 and TRBJ1-6, with TRBD1 matching 9 bases. CDR1 and CDR2 (germline): MNHEY, SVGAGI. Unmatched junction bases numbered 5, after V lost 2 bases and J lost 6 bases. This CDR3 is 16 amino acids long. This chain's CDR3 is CASSYPTGQGNSPLHF. DNA for the CDR3: TGTGCCAGCAGTTACCCTACGGGACAGGGTAATTCACCCCTCCACTTT.

The chain carries TRBV6-6 and TRBJ2-3; D ambiguous. The CDR3 loop spans 14 amino acids. Germline CDR1 is MNHNY and CDR2 is SVGAGI (reference sequence). V was pared by 2 bases and J by 1 base, with 7 bases between. Here the CDR3 DNA reads TGTGCCAGCAGTTACGGCCGGGGCACAGATACGCAGTATTTT. Its protein product is CASSYGRGTDTQYF.

The chain has TRBV27 and TRBJ2-5; TRBD1 aligns across 11 bases. This CDR3 comprises 14 residues. V lost 5 bases to trimming and J lost 4 bases; unmatched junction nucleotides: 3. Germline V gene sequence: CDR1 MNHEY, CDR2 SMNVEV (reference sequence). The CDR3 protein is CASSPGTGGETQYF. In DNA, the CDR3 is TGTGCCAGCAGTCCCGGGACAGGGGGAGAGACCCAGTACTTC.

This chain connects TRBV5-1 to TRBJ2-5; D ambiguous. CDR1 is SGHRS, CDR2 YFSETQ, per germline. Trimming left V 4 bases short and J 2 bases short, with 12 bases between. This CDR3 has 14 residues. In DNA form, the CDR3 reads TGCGCCAGCAGCCCCACCGGTCCACAAGAGACCCAGTACTTC. Protein sequence: CASSPTGPQETQYF.

This clone was picked up a small number of times. The rearrangement links TRBV7-2 to TRBJ1-6, with no clear D. Looked up from germline, CDR1 is SGHTA and CDR2 is FQGNSA. Trimming took 5 bases from V and 7 from J, leaving 6 bases between them. The CDR3 runs 12 residues. DNA of the CDR3: TGTGCCAGCAGCCTGAGAAATTCACCCCTCCACTTT. Its protein is CASSLRNSPLHF.

The gene calls are TRBV5-1 and TRBJ2-3; D might be TRBD1 or TRBD2, each matching 5 bases. Trimming removed 0 bases at V and 0 bases at J, with 8 bases between. CDR1 and CDR2 from the germline V gene are SGHRS and YFSETQ. This CDR3 is 15 amino acids long. The CDR3 DNA is TGCGCCAGCAGCTTGGGGGACCGAAGCACAGATACGCAGTATTTT. This encodes CASSLGDRSTDTQYF.

Regarding this clone: The junction shows a germline mismatch at one end, possibly a read error. Here the CDR3 reads CASNLAGSGEKLFF. CDR3 coding DNA: TGTGCCAGCAACTTAGCAGGCTCGGGGGAAAAACTGTTTTTT. This chain uses TRBV7-9 with TRBJ1-4; D uncertain. From germline, CDR1 is SEHNR and CDR2 FQNEAQ (reference sequence). CDR3 length: 14 residues.

The table lists this clone with a few counts. The CDR3 nucleotides read TGCGCCAGCAGCTCGGAAGGGACTAGCCACCGAAATACGCAGTATTTT. This translates into CASSSEGTSHRNTQYF. The J gene is TRBJ2-3, the V gene TRBV5-1; 9 bases are shared with TRBD2. Trimming at V came to 3 bases and at J to 7 bases, leaving 12 bases not matched to a gene. The germline V gene has CDR1 SGHRS and CDR2 YFSETQ. There are 16 residues in the CDR3.

The rearrangement links TRBV30 to TRBJ2-2; 7 bases fit TRBD1. This CDR3 contains 15 residues. CDR1 GTSNPN and CDR2 SVGIG come from the germline V gene (reference sequence). The V and J ends lost 1 base and 4 bases, in that order; junction bases with no gene match: 6. CDR3 residues: CAWSAGQAGTGELFF. CDR3 nucleotides: TGTGCCTGGAGTGCCGGACAGGCGGGCACCGGGGAGCTGTTTTTT. The full variable domain, rest sourced from reference TRBV30 and TRBJ2-2, is SQTIHQWPATLVQPVGSPLSLECTVEGTSNPNLYWYRQAAGRGLQLLFYSVGIGQISSEVPQNLSASRPQDRQFILSSKKLLLSDSGFYLCAWSAGQAGTGELFFGEGSRLTVL.

V usage is TRBV4-1 and J usage is TRBJ2-2, with D possibly TRBD1 on 5 matching bases. Germline assignment: CDR1 MGHRA and CDR2 YSYEKL. The CDR3 loop spans 15 amino acids. Trimming pared 4 bases from V and 3 bases from J, leaving 12 bases between. The CDR3 region is CASSRSSGYTGELFF. CDR3 bases: TGCGCCAGCAGCCGTTCATCAGGGTACACCGGGGAGCTGTTTTTT.

The chain links TRBV5-1 to TRBJ1-1, with 11 nucleotides matching TRBD1. Losses at the gene ends were 7 bases for V and 4 bases for J; bases not matched to a gene: 3. This CDR3 comprises 13 residues. CDR1 and CDR2 (germline): SGHRS, YFSETQ. This chain's CDR3 is CASGTGGATEAFF. In nucleotides, the CDR3 is TGCGCCAGCGGGACAGGGGGGGCCACTGAAGCTTTCTTT.

The chain joins TRBV10-3 to TRBJ2-5, with TRBD2 matching over 14 bases. Germline V lookup: CDR1 ENHRY, CDR2 SYGVKD. The CDR3 length is 16 residues. V shed 4 bases and J 5 bases; nucleotides not matched to a gene: 6. The DNA of the CDR3 is TGTGCCATCAGTGGGGGGACTAGCGGGAGTAAGGAGACCCAGTACTTC. Its protein is CAISGGTSGSKETQYF.

The rearrangement uses TRBV19 and TRBJ1-2, with TRBD1 as a possible D gene (5 bases). CDR1 and CDR2 (germline): LNHDA, SQIVND (reference sequence). The V gene lost 4 bases and the J gene lost 0 bases, with 12 bases spanning the gap. The CDR3 spans 15 residues. The DNA for the CDR3 is TGTGCCAGTAGTAACAACAGGATTCCTAACTATGGCTACACCTTC. Protein: CASSNNRIPNYGYTF.

The J gene is TRBJ2-1, the V gene TRBV9; no definite D call. Germline CDR1 and CDR2: SGDLS and YYNGEE. The CDR3 has 14 residues. The ends were cut back, 0 bases at V and 7 bases at J, with 11 bases in the middle. Here the CDR3 reads CASSVGPSGNEQFF. CDR3 sequence (DNA): TGTGCCAGCAGCGTAGGTCCATCGGGTAATGAGCAGTTCTTC. Full variable domain (outside the CDR3, taken from reference TRBV9 and TRBJ2-1): DSGVTQTPKHLITATGQRVTLRCSPRSGDLSVYWYQQSLDQGLQFLIQYYNGEERAKGNILERFSAQQFPDLHSELNLSSLELGDSALYFCASSVGPSGNEQFFGPGTRLTVL.